The 17 T cell receptor beta chains presented below share a single source sample, sequenced in a study of graft-versus-host responses after intestinal transplantation. The data were produced by immunoSEQ multiplex PCR, yet TCRdb's version contains in-frame clones alone and is incomplete. Of under 45,000 clones in the sample, just over 90% are singletons; the top ten hold less than 4.5%. The sequencing used PBMCs, collected nearly 750 days after intestinal transplantation. Receptors were obtained from a human patient who received an intestinal transplant, so some T cells may come from the graft donor.

The gene calls are TRBV9 and TRBJ2-2; TRBD2 matches 11 bases. Germline V gives CDR1 SGDLS, CDR2 YYNGEE. CDR3 size: 15 residues. Unmatched junction bases numbered 6, after V lost 6 bases and J lost 5 bases. CDR3: CASTALAGATGELFF. Here the CDR3 DNA reads TGTGCCAGCACCGCACTAGCGGGAGCTACCGGGGAGCTGTTTTTT.

This chain links TRBV18 with TRBJ2-5; possible D gene TRBD2, 5 bases. There are 13 residues in the CDR3. Trimming pared 3 bases from V and 4 bases from J, leaving 9 bases between. Germline V gene lookup returns CDR1 KGHSH and CDR2 LQKENI. Written as DNA, the CDR3 is TGTGCCAGCTCACCCCCGGGGAGAGAGACCCAGTACTTC. Translating it yields CASSPPGRETQYF. The full variable domain, with the rest looked up from reference TRBV18 and TRBJ2-5, is NAGVMQNPRHLVRRRGQEARLRCSPMKGHSHVYWYRQLPEEGLKFMVYLQKENIIDESGMPKERFSAEFPKEGPSILRIQQVVRGDSAAYFCASSPPGRETQYFGPGTRLLVL.

The chain employs TRBV15 and TRBJ1-3; D uncertain. Germline V gene sequence: CDR1 LNHNV, CDR2 YYDKDF (reference sequence). CDR3 length: 16 residues. Trimming took off 3 bases at V and 4 bases at J, with 16 bases between the two ends. The CDR3, as DNA: TGTGCCACCAGCAGGGCCATCCGTTTCCCCGGAAACACCATATATTTT. This sequence encodes CATSRAIRFPGNTIYF.

V and J are TRBV30 and TRBJ2-1; 11 bases line up with TRBD2. The germline V gene has CDR1 GTSNPN and CDR2 SVGIG (reference sequence). The length of the CDR3 is 14 residues. The ends lost 5 bases at V and 4 bases at J; junction bases unmatched: 4. The CDR3: CAWAGTSGYNEQFF. CDR3 bases: TGTGCCTGGGCCGGGACTAGCGGATACAATGAGCAGTTCTTC.

The rearrangement links TRBV6-5 to TRBJ1-1, with D uncertain. CDR1 and CDR2 from the germline V gene are MNHEY and SVGAGI. The CDR3 runs to 14 residues. The V gene lost 0 bases and the J gene lost 1 base, with 6 bases spanning the gap. The CDR3 nucleotides read TGTGCCAGCAGTTACTCTTACAGGAACACTGAAGCTTTCTTT. The encoded protein is CASSYSYRNTEAFF.

The genes are TRBV5-4 and TRBJ2-3; D is unclear. V was shortened by 0 bases and J by 5 bases, with 10 bases between the two germline ends. The CDR3 loop spans 14 amino acids. Germline-derived CDR1 and CDR2 are SGHNT and YYREEE (reference sequence). CDR3 nucleotides: TGTGCCAGCAGCTTGGTTCCGATGAGAGATACGCAGTATTTT. Translating gives CASSLVPMRDTQYF.

The rearrangement links TRBV27 to TRBJ2-5; weak D call: TRBD1 (6 bases). The J call may be incorrect, as the DNA end agrees better with TRBJ2-7. The CDR3 is 14 amino acids. The germline CDR1 and CDR2 sequences are MNHEY and SMNVEV (reference sequence). The CDR3 sequence: CASSPQQDSYEQYF. In nucleotides, the CDR3 is TGTGCCAGCAGTCCCCAGCAGGACAGCTACGAGCAGTACTTC.

The chain links TRBV19 to TRBJ2-5, with D tentatively TRBD1 or TRBD2 (5 bases each). V dropped 5 bases and J dropped 4 bases, with 17 bases sitting between them. Germline-derived CDR1 and CDR2 are LNHDA and SQIVND (reference sequence). The CDR3 runs to 15 residues. The chain's CDR3 is CASSALGTDLETQYF. The CDR3 DNA is TGTGCCAGTAGTGCCCTAGGGACGGACTTAGAGACCCAGTACTTC.

V is TRBV6-1 and J is TRBJ1-1; no reliable D call. The CDR3 extends over 14 amino acids. V was cut by 8 bases and J by 2 bases, with 15 bases left in between. The germline CDR1 and CDR2 sequences are MNHNS and SASEGT. CDR3 DNA sequence: TGTGCCAGCCGCGAGCCCCCCCTAAACACTGAAGCTTTCTTT. Translated, it gives CASREPPLNTEAFF.

The chain has TRBV27 and TRBJ2-7; no firm D call. Trimming removed 3 bases at V and 2 bases at J, with 11 bases between. This CDR3 is built from 14 residues. The germline V gene has CDR1 MNHEY and CDR2 SMNVEV (reference sequence). The CDR3 DNA follows: TGTGCCAGCAGTTTTACTATTGAGGCCTACGAGCAGTACTTC. It translates to CASSFTIEAYEQYF.

The chain is built from TRBV5-4 and TRBJ1-1; 7 bases match TRBD1. V gave up 6 bases and J gave up 1 base; unmatched junction bases: 6. There are 14 residues in the CDR3. Germline-derived CDR1 and CDR2 are SGHNT and YYREEE (reference sequence). The CDR3 nucleotides are TGTGCCAGCAATCCGACAGGGCCGAACACTGAAGCTTTCTTT. This codes for CASNPTGPNTEAFF.

CDR3 sequence (DNA): TGCAGCGTTGAAGATCAGCAGGGGGCCTATGGCTACACCTTC. Amino acids: CSVEDQQGAYGYTF. This chain joins TRBV29-1 and TRBJ1-2, with 8 bases aligning to TRBD1. Germline CDR1 reads SQVTM; CDR2 reads ANQGSEA. The V gene end was trimmed by 0 bases and the J gene end by 4 bases; junction bases not matched to a gene: 4. CDR3 size: 14 residues.

The chain uses TRBV7-3 and TRBJ2-1, with TRBD2 identical over 12 bases. CDR1 and CDR2 from the germline V gene are SGHTA and FQGTGA. The CDR3 has 15 residues. V trimming: 1 base; J trimming: 8 bases; junction bases outside the gene matches: 3. CDR3 amino acids: CASSLMGLAGDEQFF. The CDR3 DNA is TGTGCCAGCAGCTTAATGGGACTAGCGGGCGATGAGCAGTTCTTC. The entire variable domain, with the rest obtained from reference TRBV7-3 and TRBJ2-1, is as follows: GAGVSQTPSNKVTEKGKYVELRCDPISGHTALYWYRQSLGQGPEFLIYFQGTGAADDSGLPNDRFFAVRPEGSVSTLKIQRTERGDSAVYLCASSLMGLAGDEQFFGPGTRLTVL.

This clone showed up just once. V is TRBV5-1 and J is TRBJ2-2, with TRBD1 identical over 9 bases. This CDR3 is built from 14 residues. Germline CDR1 is SGHRS and CDR2 is YFSETQ. V lost 7 bases to trimming and J lost 4 bases; unmatched junction nucleotides: 5. CDR3 in amino acids: CASEQGARTGELFF. CDR3 bases: TGCGCCAGCGAACAGGGGGCTCGCACCGGGGAGCTGTTTTTT.

This clone came up a few times. The chain employs TRBV7-6 and TRBJ2-7; D could derive from TRBD1 or TRBD2 (6 bases each). Germline V gene data show CDR1 as SGHVS and CDR2 as FNYEAQ. The CDR3 is made up of 15 amino acids. Trimming stripped 5 bases from V and 6 bases from J, with 20 bases between. The DNA for the CDR3 is TGTGCCAGCAGCAGTGGGGGGCTAGCACAGGGCGAGCAGTACTTC. Translated, it gives CASSSGGLAQGEQYF.

The V and J genes are TRBV28 and TRBJ2-7; D perhaps matches TRBD2 (5 bases). Trimming removed 9 bases from V and 4 bases from J, with 13 bases in between. This CDR3 has 12 amino acids. Germline-derived CDR1 and CDR2 are MDHEN and SYDVKM. Written as DNA, the CDR3 is TGTGCCAGTACCGGGTCGGGGTACGAGCAGTACTTC. This sequence encodes CASTGSGYEQYF.

This rearrangement joins TRBV2 to TRBJ2-5; D unclear. Germline CDR1 is SNHLY and CDR2 is FYNNEI. The germline V and J ends were trimmed by 6 bases and 5 bases, with 10 bases remaining between them. This CDR3 has 12 amino acids. In nucleotides, the CDR3 is TGTGCCAGCAGGCCCCAGAGGGAGACCCAGTACTTC. It encodes CASRPQRETQYF.